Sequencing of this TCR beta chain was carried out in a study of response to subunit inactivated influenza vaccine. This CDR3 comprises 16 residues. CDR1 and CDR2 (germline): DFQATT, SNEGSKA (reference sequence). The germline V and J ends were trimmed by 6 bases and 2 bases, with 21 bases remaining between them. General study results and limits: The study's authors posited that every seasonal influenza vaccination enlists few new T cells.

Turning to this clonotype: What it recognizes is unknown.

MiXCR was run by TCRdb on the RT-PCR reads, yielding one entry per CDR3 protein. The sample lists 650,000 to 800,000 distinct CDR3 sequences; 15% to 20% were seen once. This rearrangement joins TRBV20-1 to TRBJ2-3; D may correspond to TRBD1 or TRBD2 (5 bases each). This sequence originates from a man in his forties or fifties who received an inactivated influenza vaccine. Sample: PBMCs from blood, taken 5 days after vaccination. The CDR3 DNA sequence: TGCAGTGCCGGCGAGGGGCGCGGAGCGTTCACAGATACGCAGTATTTT. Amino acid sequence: CSAGEGRGAFTDTQYF.